The clone carrying this T cell receptor (beta chain) has only a few counts. This sample stems from a study of identical twins. The CDR3 length is 16 residues. The germline V gene has CDR1 SGHRS and CDR2 YFSETQ. Unmatched junction bases numbered 11, after V lost 5 bases and J lost 4 bases. TCRdb passed the 5' RACE reads through MiXCR, listing each CDR3 protein once. The data contain some 570,000 distinct CDR3 sequences, more than 20% of them singletons. These data were likewise used in another study, on yellow fever vaccine responses in identical twins.

V is TRBV5-1 and J is TRBJ2-1; 8 positions agree with TRBD2. The sample taken for sequencing was CD4+ T cells sorted from blood. The source of this sequence is a woman aged 18-29 years in good health. The CDR3 region is CASSWSAGTSYNEQFF. CDR3 bases: TGCGCCAGCAGTTGGTCAGCCGGGACTAGTTACAATGAGCAGTTCTTC. The whole variable domain, filled in from reference TRBV5-1 and TRBJ2-1, reads KAGVTQTPRYLIKTRGQQVTLSCSPISGHRSVSWYQQTPGQGLQFLFEYFSETQRNKGNFPGRFSGRQFSNSRSEMNVSTLELGDSALYLCASSWSAGTSYNEQFFGPGTRLTVL.